The 22 T cell receptor beta chains below were found in one sample sequenced in a study of cytotoxic CD8 clonotypes in ibrutinib-treated CLL. This table comes from immunoSEQ multiplex PCR, and its TCRdb copy is limited to in-frame clones, with some not included. The repertoire holds some 130,000 clones, with about 76% as singletons. The source was PBMCs, collected after 24 months of ibrutinib treatment. The receptors derive from a human donor with chronic lymphocytic leukemia.

The chain combines TRBV10-3 with TRBJ1-4; D unresolved. Per germline, CDR1 ENHRY and CDR2 SYGVKD. The CDR3 sequence is 16 residues long. V was pared by 2 bases and J by 0 bases, with 10 bases between. CDR3: CAISERAPATNEKLFF. In DNA form, the CDR3 reads TGTGCCATCAGTGAGCGGGCCCCCGCAACTAATGAAAAACTGTTTTTT.

This chain links TRBV5-1 with TRBJ2-3; D gene ambiguous. This CDR3 has 17 amino acids. Trimming stripped 0 bases from V and 1 base from J, with 15 bases between. Germline lookup yields CDR1 SGHRS and CDR2 YFSETQ. The CDR3 DNA sequence: TGCGCCAGCAGCTTGGCCCGAGGCCTCCGGGGCACAGATACGCAGTATTTT. Encoded protein: CASSLARGLRGTDTQYF.

This clone has just a few counts. This chain links TRBV5-1 with TRBJ1-5; 8 bases match TRBD1. CDR1 is SGHRS, CDR2 YFSETQ, per germline. The CDR3 sequence is 14 residues long. V trimming: 4 bases; J trimming: 5 bases; junction bases outside the gene matches: 5. The CDR3 loop is CASSTGQGDQPQHF. The CDR3 DNA reads TGCGCCAGCAGCACCGGACAGGGCGATCAGCCCCAGCATTTT.

J is TRBJ2-1 and V is TRBV6-1; 9 bases are shared with TRBD2. The CDR3 contains 14 residues. The germline V gene encodes CDR1 MNHNS and CDR2 SASEGT. The J segment lost 8 bases and the V segment lost 4 bases, leaving 6 bases of the junction unmatched. The CDR3 here is CASSGGASGDEQFF. In DNA form, the CDR3 reads TGTGCCAGCAGTGGGGGGGCTAGCGGGGATGAGCAGTTCTTC.

The J gene is TRBJ2-7, the V gene TRBV6-5; the D call may be TRBD1 or TRBD2 (5 bases each). Trimming shortened V by 3 bases and J by 4 bases, and 16 bases separated the two germline ends. The CDR3 is 15 amino acids. The germline V gene encodes CDR1 MNHEY and CDR2 SVGAGI. CDR3 coding DNA: TGTGCCAGCAGTTATAGTGGGGGTTCACTATACGAGCAGTACTTC. As protein: CASSYSGGSLYEQYF.

A few counts support this clone. The J gene is TRBJ2-1, the V gene TRBV27; tentative D call: TRBD1 (6 bases). Germline V gene lookup returns CDR1 MNHEY and CDR2 SMNVEV (reference sequence). Trimming removed 6 bases from V and 3 bases from J, with 15 bases in between. This CDR3 region has 15 residues. CDR3 region: CASSPGDPLYNEQFF. The CDR3 bases are TGTGCCAGCAGCCCAGGGGACCCGCTCTACAATGAGCAGTTCTTC.

The table lists this clone with a count of one. This chain joins TRBV7-8 and TRBJ2-6; D gene uncertain. The CDR3 spans 11 residues. From germline, CDR1 is SGHVS and CDR2 FQNEAQ. Trimming removed 5 bases at V and 12 bases at J, with 8 bases between. This CDR3 is CASSPLGVLTF. The CDR3 nucleotides read TGTGCCAGCAGCCCGCTCGGCGTCCTGACTTTC.

The genes are TRBV9 and TRBJ2-2; TRBD2 aligns across 7 bases. Trimming took 4 bases from V and 0 from J; bases not matched to a gene: 6. CDR3 length equals 16 residues. The V gene's germline CDR1 is SGDLS and CDR2 YYNGEE. Here the CDR3 DNA reads TGTGCCAGCAGCATTAGGGACTACCCGAACACCGGGGAGCTGTTTTTT. It yields the protein CASSIRDYPNTGELFF.

V usage is TRBV28 and J usage is TRBJ2-5; 10 positions agree with TRBD2. The trim removed 8 bases at V and 5 bases at J, leaving 2 bases unmatched. Looked up from germline, CDR1 is MDHEN and CDR2 is SYDVKM. The CDR3 spans 12 residues. CDR3 nucleotide sequence: TGTGCCAGCCGACTAGCGGGCGAGACCCAGTACTTC. This codes for CASRLAGETQYF.

The V and J genes are TRBV11-1 and TRBJ1-6, with 7 bases fitting TRBD1. Germline loops: CDR1 SGHAT, CDR2 FQDESV (reference sequence). V lost 5 bases to trimming and J lost 6 bases; unmatched junction nucleotides: 4. The CDR3 extends over 14 amino acids. CDR3 nucleotides: TGTGCCAGCAGCCGGGACAGCCCTAATTCACCCCTCCACTTT. This encodes CASSRDSPNSPLHF.

The chain links TRBV9 to TRBJ2-7; 8 positions match TRBD1. The length of the CDR3 is 15 residues. Trimming took 0 bases from V and 3 from J; bases not matched to a gene: 5. Per the germline V gene, CDR1 is SGDLS and CDR2 is YYNGEE. The CDR3 protein is CASSVAAGGVYEQYF. CDR3 DNA sequence: TGTGCCAGCAGCGTAGCGGCAGGGGGCGTCTACGAGCAGTACTTC.

This clone was seen more than once but under ten times. The rearrangement links TRBV28 to TRBJ2-7; 9 nucleotides align to TRBD1. In germline, CDR1 is MDHEN, CDR2 SYDVKM. J was trimmed by 3 bases and V by 5 bases; bases with no gene match: 8. This CDR3 spans 15 amino acids. The chain's CDR3 is CASSPEGQGSYEQYF. The CDR3 DNA is TGTGCCAGCAGTCCCGAGGGACAGGGAAGCTACGAGCAGTACTTC.

The table lists this clone with a few counts. The V and J genes are TRBV2 and TRBJ2-3; 10 positions match TRBD2. Losses at the gene ends were 8 bases for V and 2 bases for J; bases not matched to a gene: 4. This CDR3 has 14 residues. Per the germline V gene, CDR1 is SNHLY and CDR2 is FYNNEI. The CDR3 reads CASGLADHTDTQYF. For the CDR3, the DNA is TGTGCCAGCGGACTAGCGGACCACACAGATACGCAGTATTTT.

This chain connects TRBV18 to TRBJ1-1; D is uncertain. Germline CDR1 and CDR2: KGHSH and LQKENI. The V and J ends lost 4 bases and 7 bases respectively, with 13 bases between them. The CDR3 loop spans 13 amino acids. CDR3 nucleotide sequence: TGTGCCAGCTCACTAGCGCAGGACGTTGAAGCTTTCTTT. It translates to CASSLAQDVEAFF.

The chain recombines TRBV5-7 with TRBJ2-7, with unresolved D. TRBV5-7 is treated as an ORF (open reading frame) with a function not yet certain. This CDR3 has 12 amino acids. The V and J ends lost 3 bases and 0 bases respectively, with 4 bases between them. CDR3 sequence: CASSSDSYEQYF. The CDR3 region has the DNA TGTGCCAGCAGCTCCGACTCCTACGAGCAGTACTTC.

The chain couples TRBV18 to TRBJ2-1; D possibly uses TRBD1 or TRBD2 (5 bases each). Germline V lookup: CDR1 KGHSH, CDR2 LQKENI. This CDR3 spans 15 amino acids. The V and J ends lost 0 bases and 5 bases respectively, with 11 bases between them. Written as DNA, the CDR3 is TGTGCCAGCTCACCACCTGGGACGGTTAACAATGAGCAGTTCTTC. Protein product: CASSPPGTVNNEQFF.

The V and J genes are TRBV7-8 and TRBJ2-7, with 8 nucleotides matching TRBD1. J lost 9 bases, V lost 5 bases, and 18 bases had no gene match. CDR1 and CDR2 from the germline V gene are SGHVS and FQNEAQ. The CDR3 has 16 amino acids. The CDR3 coding sequence is TGTGCCAGCAGCCCGAGGCGGGACAGGACCTCTGGTGGGCAGTACTTC. Its protein is CASSPRRDRTSGGQYF. Supplemented by reference TRBV7-8 and TRBJ2-7, the full variable domain reads GAGVSQSPRYKVAKRGQDVALRCDPISGHVSLFWYQQALGQGPEFLTYFQNEAQLDKSGLPSDRFFAERPEGSVSTLKIQRTQQEDSAVYLCASSPRRDRTSGGQYFGPGTRLTVT.

This clone is deemed medium-sized (0.01 to 0.1%). The chain employs TRBV7-9 and TRBJ1-1; D is unclear. The CDR3 sequence is 12 residues long. Germline lookup yields CDR1 SEHNR and CDR2 FQNEAQ (reference sequence). Trimming stripped 1 base from V and 5 bases from J, with 5 bases between. The CDR3 DNA reads TGTGCCAGCAGCTTAGGGCGGACTGAAGCTTTCTTT. Its protein product is CASSLGRTEAFF.

This sequence joins TRBV6-5 and TRBJ1-1, with D hard to call. In germline, CDR1 is MNHEY, CDR2 SVGAGI. V shed 0 bases and J shed 5 bases, with 13 bases lying between them. The CDR3 length is 15 residues. CDR3 amino acids: CASSYSTNPRTEAFF. Here the CDR3 DNA reads TGTGCCAGCAGTTACTCGACCAACCCAAGGACTGAAGCTTTCTTT.

In this sample, this clone turned up once. The chain couples TRBV7-2 to TRBJ1-6; TRBD1 agrees at 8 bases. Looked up from germline, CDR1 is SGHTA and CDR2 is FQGNSA. The CDR3 is 14 amino acids. V was pared by 5 bases and J by 7 bases, with 4 bases of the junction left unmatched. CDR3 in DNA: TGTGCCAGCAGCCCACAGGGGGGGAATTCACCCCTCCACTTT. Its protein is CASSPQGGNSPLHF.

This clone was seen at least ten times. The chain combines TRBV6-6 with TRBJ2-7; tentative D call: TRBD2 (5 bases). V lost 2 bases and J 3 bases, leaving 14 bases between the germline ends. CDR1 MNHNY and CDR2 SVGAGI come from the germline V gene (reference sequence). This CDR3 contains 15 residues. This CDR3 is CASSYGAGNRYEQYF. CDR3 nucleotide sequence: TGTGCCAGCAGTTACGGTGCGGGCAACCGCTACGAGCAGTACTTC.

This clone appeared a single time. This sequence joins TRBV19 and TRBJ1-1; 7 positions agree with TRBD1. The CDR3 loop spans 13 amino acids. In germline, CDR1 is LNHDA, CDR2 SQIVND (reference sequence). V lost 5 bases to trimming and J lost 4 bases; unmatched junction nucleotides: 4. CDR3 protein: CASSPRTGTEAFF. In DNA form, the CDR3 reads TGTGCCAGTAGTCCCAGGACAGGCACTGAAGCTTTCTTT.